The rows below give T cell receptor beta chains drawn from one sample of a study of OX40 agonist ivuxolimab in advanced cancers. Using immunoSEQ multiplex PCR, the repertoire was profiled, and TCRdb retains in-frame clones only, with some absent. This table holds 25,000 to 30,000 clones, roughly 80% found once. Sequenced material: CD4+ or CD8+ T cells sorted from blood, taken in a trial of the OX40 agonist ivuxolimab. All receptors come from an adult with an advanced solid tumor such as melanoma, head and neck, liver or kidney cancer. Both conserved end residues are trimmed from each CDR3. The D gene is left open where the match is weak.

>TRBV7-8|TRBD1|TRBJ2-1|13
ASSLTGGSYNEQF
>TRBV7-9|-|TRBJ2-7|10
ASSFSSYEQY
>TRBV6-5|-|TRBJ1-5|12
ASSQTAFNQPQH
>TRBV27|TRBD1|TRBJ1-5|16
ASSLQSPGQGFSQPQH
>TRBV4-1|TRBD2|TRBJ2-5|12
ASSQVLAGETQY
>TRBV7-9|-|TRBJ2-5|12
ASSLGGHEETQY
>TRBV9|TRBD1|TRBJ1-4|13
ASSVTGTDNEKLF
>TRBV29-1|TRBD1|TRBJ1-4|11
SVGRTGDEKLF
>TRBV13|-|TRBJ1-1|11
ASTGGAYTEAF
>TRBV4-1|-|TRBJ2-3|13
ASSQAPGSADTQY
>TRBV4-1|-|TRBJ1-1|12
ASSQYTGSTEAF
>TRBV5-1|TRBD1|TRBJ2-7|12
ASSLATGGYEQY
>TRBV7-3|-|TRBJ2-3|12
ASSLYGVLDTQY
>TRBV27|TRBD2|TRBJ2-1|12
ASSTGRGTNEQF
>TRBV2|TRBD1|TRBJ2-7|13
ASRDPGTGSYEQY
>TRBV28|TRBD2|TRBJ2-7|14
ASSLGYGRAAYEQY
>TRBV7-9|-|TRBJ2-1|12
ASSLAGQHNEQF
>TRBV11-2|-|TRBJ2-1|15
ASSLVHGQSSYNEQF
>TRBV11-2|-|TRBJ1-2|13
ASSWGTDGTYGYT
>TRBV7-9|-|TRBJ2-4|17
ASSLGWTMGAGAKNIQY
>TRBV25-1|-|TRBJ2-5|12
ASSELGLIETQY
>TRBV10-3|TRBD2|TRBJ2-7|13
AISESLAEAYEQY
>TRBV15|-|TRBJ2-2|12
ATSRDRGTGELF
>TRBV7-3|-|TRBJ2-1|13
ASSLGPSSYNEQF
>TRBV7-9|-|TRBJ2-5|12
ASSPPWGQETQY
>TRBV18|TRBD2|TRBJ2-1|16
ASSKLAGVVSSYNEQF
>TRBV14|TRBD2|TRBJ2-1|18
ASSQFNPGLAGVGMDEQF
>TRBV7-9|TRBD2|TRBJ2-3|14
ASSPEASGVGDTQY
>TRBV9|-|TRBJ1-1|13
ASSALQGTNTEAF
>TRBV27|-|TRBJ2-7|14
ASSLSFTSSSYEQY